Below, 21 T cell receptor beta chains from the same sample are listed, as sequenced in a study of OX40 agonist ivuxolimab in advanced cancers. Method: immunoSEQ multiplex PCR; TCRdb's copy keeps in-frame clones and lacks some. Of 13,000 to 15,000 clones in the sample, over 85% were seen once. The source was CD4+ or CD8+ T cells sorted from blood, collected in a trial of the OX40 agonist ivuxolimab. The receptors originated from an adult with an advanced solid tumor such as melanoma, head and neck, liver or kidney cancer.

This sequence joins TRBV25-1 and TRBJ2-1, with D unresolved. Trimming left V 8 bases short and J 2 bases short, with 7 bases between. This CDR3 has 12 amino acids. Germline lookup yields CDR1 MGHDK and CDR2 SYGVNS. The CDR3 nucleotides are TGTGCCAGCGGGTCCCCCTACAATGAGCAGTTCTTC. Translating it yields CASGSPYNEQFF.

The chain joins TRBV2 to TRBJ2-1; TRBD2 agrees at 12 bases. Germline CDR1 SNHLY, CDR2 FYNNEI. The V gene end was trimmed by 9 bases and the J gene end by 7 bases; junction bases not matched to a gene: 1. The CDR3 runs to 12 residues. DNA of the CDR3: TGTGCCAGTGGACTAGCGGGAAATGAGCAGTTCTTC. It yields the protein CASGLAGNEQFF.

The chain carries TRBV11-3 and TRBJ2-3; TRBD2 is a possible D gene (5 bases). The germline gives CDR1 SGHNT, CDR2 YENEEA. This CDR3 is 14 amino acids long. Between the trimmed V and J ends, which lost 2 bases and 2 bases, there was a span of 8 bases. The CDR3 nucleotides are TGTGCCAGCAGCTTAATCGGGGTCACAGATACGCAGTATTTT. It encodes CASSLIGVTDTQYF.

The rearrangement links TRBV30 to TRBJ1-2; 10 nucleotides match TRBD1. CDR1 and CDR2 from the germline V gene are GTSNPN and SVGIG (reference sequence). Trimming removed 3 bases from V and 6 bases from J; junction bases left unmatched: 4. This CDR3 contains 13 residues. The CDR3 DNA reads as TGTGCCTGGAGGGGCGGGACAGGGGATGGCTACACCTTC. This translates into CAWRGGTGDGYTF.

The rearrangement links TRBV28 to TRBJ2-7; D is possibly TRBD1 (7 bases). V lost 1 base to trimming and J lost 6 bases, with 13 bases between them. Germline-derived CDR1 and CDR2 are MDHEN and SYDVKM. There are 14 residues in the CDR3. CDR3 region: CASSLLEGAREQYF. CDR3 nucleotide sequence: TGTGCCAGCAGTTTATTGGAGGGGGCTCGCGAGCAGTACTTC.

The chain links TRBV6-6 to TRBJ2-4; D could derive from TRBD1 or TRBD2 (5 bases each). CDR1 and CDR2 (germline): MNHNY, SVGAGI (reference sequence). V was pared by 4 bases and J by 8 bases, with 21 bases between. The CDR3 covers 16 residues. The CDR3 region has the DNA TGTGCCAGCAGTTCCGGGGCCGCCTTATGGAAGGACATTCAGTACTTC. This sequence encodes CASSSGAALWKDIQYF.

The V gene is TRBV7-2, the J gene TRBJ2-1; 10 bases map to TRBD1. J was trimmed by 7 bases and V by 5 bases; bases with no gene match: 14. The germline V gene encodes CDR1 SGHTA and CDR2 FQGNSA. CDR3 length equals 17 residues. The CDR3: CASSPKAGTGVRNEQFF. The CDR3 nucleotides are TGTGCCAGCAGCCCCAAAGCCGGGACAGGGGTGAGAAATGAGCAGTTCTTC.

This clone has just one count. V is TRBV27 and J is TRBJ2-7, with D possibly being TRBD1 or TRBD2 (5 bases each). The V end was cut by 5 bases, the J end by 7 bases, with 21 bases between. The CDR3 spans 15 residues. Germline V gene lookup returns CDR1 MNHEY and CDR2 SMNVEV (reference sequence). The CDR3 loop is CASSLVLVGVREQYF. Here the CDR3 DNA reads TGTGCCAGCAGTCTGGTCTTGGTGGGGGTGCGGGAGCAGTACTTC.

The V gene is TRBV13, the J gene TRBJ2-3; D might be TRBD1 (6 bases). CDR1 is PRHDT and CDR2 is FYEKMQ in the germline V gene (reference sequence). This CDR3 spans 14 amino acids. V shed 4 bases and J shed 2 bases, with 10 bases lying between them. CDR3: CASSSRDNTDTQYF. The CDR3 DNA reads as TGTGCCAGCAGCTCCCGGGACAACACAGATACGCAGTATTTT.

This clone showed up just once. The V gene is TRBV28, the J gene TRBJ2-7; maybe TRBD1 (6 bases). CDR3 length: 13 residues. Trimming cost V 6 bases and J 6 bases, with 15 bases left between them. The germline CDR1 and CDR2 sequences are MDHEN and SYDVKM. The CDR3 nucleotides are TGTGCCAGCAGATACCAGGGGACGGGCGAGCAGTACTTC. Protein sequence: CASRYQGTGEQYF.

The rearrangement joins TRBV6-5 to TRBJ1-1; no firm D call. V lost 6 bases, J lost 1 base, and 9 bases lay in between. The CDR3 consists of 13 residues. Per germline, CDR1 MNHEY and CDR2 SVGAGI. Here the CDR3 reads CASRATPNTEAFF. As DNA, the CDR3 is TGTGCCAGCAGGGCGACACCGAACACTGAAGCTTTCTTT.

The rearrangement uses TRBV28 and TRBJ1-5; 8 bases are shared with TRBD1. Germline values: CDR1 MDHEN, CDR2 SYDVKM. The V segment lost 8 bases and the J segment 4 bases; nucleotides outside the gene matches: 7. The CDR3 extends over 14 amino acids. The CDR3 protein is CASEKDRANQPQHF. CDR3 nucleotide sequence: TGTGCCAGCGAGAAGGACAGGGCTAATCAGCCCCAGCATTTT.

The CDR3 region has the DNA TGTGCCAGCAGTTTTGGGACAGGGTATGGCGAGCAGTACTTC. It yields the protein CASSFGTGYGEQYF. The J gene is TRBJ2-7, the V gene TRBV28, with 9 bases fitting TRBD1. After removal of 3 bases from V and 6 bases from J, the junction contained 6 bases not matched to a gene. The CDR3 has 14 residues. Germline CDR1 MDHEN, CDR2 SYDVKM.

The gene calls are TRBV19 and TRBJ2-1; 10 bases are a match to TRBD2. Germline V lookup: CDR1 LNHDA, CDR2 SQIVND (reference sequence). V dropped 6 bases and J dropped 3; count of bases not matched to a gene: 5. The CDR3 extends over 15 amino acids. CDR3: CASSLLAGDYNEQFF. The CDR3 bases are TGTGCCAGTAGCCTCCTAGCGGGAGACTACAATGAGCAGTTCTTC.

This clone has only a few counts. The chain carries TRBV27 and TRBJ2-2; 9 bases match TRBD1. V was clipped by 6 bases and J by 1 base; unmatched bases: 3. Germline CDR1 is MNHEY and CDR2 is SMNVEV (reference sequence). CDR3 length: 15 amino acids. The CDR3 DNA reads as TGTGCCAGCAGATACAGGGGGCTGAACACCGGGGAGCTGTTTTTT. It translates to CASRYRGLNTGELFF.

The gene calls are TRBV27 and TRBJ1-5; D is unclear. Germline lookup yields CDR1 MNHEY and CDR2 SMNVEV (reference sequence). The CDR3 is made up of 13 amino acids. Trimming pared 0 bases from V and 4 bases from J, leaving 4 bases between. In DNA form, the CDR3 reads TGTGCCAGCAGTTTATCGGAGAATCAGCCCCAGCATTTT. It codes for CASSLSENQPQHF.

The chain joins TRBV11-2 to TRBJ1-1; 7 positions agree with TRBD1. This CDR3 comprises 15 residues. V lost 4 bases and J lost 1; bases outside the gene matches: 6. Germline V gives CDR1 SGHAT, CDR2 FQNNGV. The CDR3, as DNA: TGTGCCAGCAGCTACCTGACAGGGAAGAACACTGAAGCTTTCTTT. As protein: CASSYLTGKNTEAFF. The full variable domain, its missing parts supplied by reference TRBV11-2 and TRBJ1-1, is EAGVAQSPRYKIIEKRQSVAFWCNPISGHATLYWYQQILGQGPKLLIQFQNNGVVDDSQLPKDRFSAERLKGVDSTLKIQPAKLEDSAVYLCASSYLTGKNTEAFFGQGTRLTVV.

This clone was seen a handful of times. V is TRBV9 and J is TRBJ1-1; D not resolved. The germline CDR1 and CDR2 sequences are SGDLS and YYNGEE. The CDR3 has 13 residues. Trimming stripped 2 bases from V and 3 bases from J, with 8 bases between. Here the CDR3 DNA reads TGTGCCAGCAGCGTGGGGAGGGACACTGAAGCTTTCTTT. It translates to CASSVGRDTEAFF.

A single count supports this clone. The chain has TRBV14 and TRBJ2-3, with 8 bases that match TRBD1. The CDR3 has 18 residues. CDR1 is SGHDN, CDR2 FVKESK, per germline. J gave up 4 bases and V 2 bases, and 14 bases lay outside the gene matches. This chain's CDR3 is CASSQTDRGRGRPDTQYF. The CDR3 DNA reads TGTGCCAGCAGCCAAACAGACAGGGGACGGGGTCGGCCAGATACGCAGTATTTT.

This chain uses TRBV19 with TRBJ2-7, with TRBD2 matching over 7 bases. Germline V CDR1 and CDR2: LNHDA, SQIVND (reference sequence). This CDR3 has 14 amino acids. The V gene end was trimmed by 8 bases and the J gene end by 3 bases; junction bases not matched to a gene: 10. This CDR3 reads CASQATGGIYEQYF. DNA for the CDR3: TGTGCCAGTCAAGCCACGGGGGGTATCTACGAGCAGTACTTC.

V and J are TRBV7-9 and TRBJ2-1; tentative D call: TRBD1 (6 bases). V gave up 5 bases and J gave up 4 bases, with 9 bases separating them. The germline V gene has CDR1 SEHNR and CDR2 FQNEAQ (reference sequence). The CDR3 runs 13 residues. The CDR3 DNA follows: TGTGCCAGCAGCCAGGACAGTTACAATGAGCAGTTCTTC. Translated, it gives CASSQDSYNEQFF. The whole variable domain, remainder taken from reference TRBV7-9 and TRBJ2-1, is DTGVSQNPRHKITKRGQNVTFRCDPISEHNRLYWYRQTLGQGPEFLTYFQNEAQLEKSRLLSDRFSAERPKGSFSTLEIQRTEQGDSAMYLCASSQDSYNEQFFGPGTRLTVL.